Below, 22 T cell receptor beta chains from the same sample are listed, as sequenced in a study of shared clonotypes between healthy human individuals (dated by TCRdb to 2019 to 2021). The method behind the library was the immunoSEQ multiplex PCR assay. Entries here come from immuneACCESS through TCRdb and include only in-frame sequences with V and J called. Some clones fail to appear in such tables; in the studies checked, an unresolved V gene covers under half of the shortfall, and the cause of the remainder is unknown. The sample yields roughly 2.6 million clones; 85% to 95% were counted once. Under 0.15% of the sample is in the top ten clones. Material: naive CD4+ T cells sorted from blood. The cell subset or site label corresponds to: CD45RA+ positively selected. The receptors derive from a man between 18 and 29 years old in good health.

This clone was found a few times. This sequence joins TRBV18 and TRBJ2-1; D may be TRBD2 (5 bases). The CDR3 contains 17 residues. Trimming left V 3 bases short and J 2 bases short, with 17 bases between. Germline values: CDR1 KGHSH, CDR2 LQKENI. The CDR3 loop reads CASSPPEDSWTYNEQFF. CDR3 bases: TGTGCCAGCTCACCCCCCGAGGACTCCTGGACCTACAATGAGCAGTTCTTC.

The rearrangement links TRBV11-2 to TRBJ1-1, with D perhaps TRBD1 (6 bases). V gave up 3 bases and J gave up 1 base, with 9 bases separating them. The CDR3 extends over 14 amino acids. The germline V gene has CDR1 SGHAT and CDR2 FQNNGV. The CDR3 DNA sequence: TGTGCCAGCAGCTTTACACAGGGGAACACTGAAGCTTTCTTT. The encoded protein is CASSFTQGNTEAFF.

The chain couples TRBV5-6 to TRBJ1-4; D not resolved. CDR3 length equals 13 residues. V gave up 2 bases and J gave up 6 bases, with 8 bases separating them. CDR1 is SGHDT and CDR2 is YYEEEE in the germline V gene. CDR3 nucleotides: TGTGCCAGCAGCTTCGTGAGGGATGAAAAACTGTTTTTT. Protein product: CASSFVRDEKLFF.

This clone came up once. The rearrangement joins TRBV5-3 to TRBJ2-5; D remains unclear. TRBV5-3 counts as an open reading frame of uncertain function. The CDR3 is 15 amino acids. V was clipped by 4 bases and J by 9 bases, with 22 bases between them. CDR3 sequence reads: CARSRRQELGWAQYF. The CDR3 DNA is TGTGCCAGAAGCCGGCGCCAGGAGCTGGGGTGGGCCCAGTACTTC.

DNA for the CDR3: TGTGCCAGCAGCCCGCGGACGTTCTCCTACGAGCAGTACTTC. It yields the protein CASSPRTFSYEQYF. The chain employs TRBV7-8 and TRBJ2-5, with D unclear. The DNA end is more similar to TRBJ2-7, so the J call may be wrong. Germline lookup yields CDR1 SGHVS and CDR2 FQNEAQ. The CDR3 length is 14 residues.

The chain links TRBV15 to TRBJ1-1, with 7 nucleotides matching TRBD1. Trimming at V came to 2 bases and at J to 7 bases, leaving 10 bases not matched to a gene. Germline CDR1 reads LNHNV; CDR2 reads YYDKDF (reference sequence). The CDR3 has 15 amino acids. CDR3 in amino acids: CATSRSTGQMFEAFF. DNA for the CDR3: TGTGCCACCAGCAGAAGCACGGGACAGATGTTTGAAGCTTTCTTT.

The CDR3 sequence is CASTGQAAFF. DNA for the CDR3: TGTGCCAGCACTGGACAGGCGGCTTTCTTT. V and J are TRBV25-1 and TRBJ1-1, with 7 bases lining up with TRBD1. This CDR3 region has 10 residues. V dropped 7 bases and J dropped 11; count of bases not matched to a gene: 4. The germline V gene encodes CDR1 MGHDK and CDR2 SYGVNS. Combining the CDR3 with reference TRBV25-1 and TRBJ1-1 gives the whole variable domain EADIYQTPRYLVIGTGKKITLECSQTMGHDKMYWYQQDPGMELHLIHYSYGVNSTEKGDLSSESTVSRIRTEHFPLTLESARPSHTSQYLCASTGQAAFFGQGTRLTVV.

Details on this clone: Different DNA sequences within this sample yield the same CDR3. The chain carries TRBV6-5 and TRBJ1-6; D unclear. Germline CDR1 MNHEY, CDR2 SVGAGI. V was pared by 3 bases and J by 7 bases, with 7 bases between. The CDR3 extends over 13 amino acids. CDR3 in amino acids: CASSYEANSPLHF. CDR3 nucleotides: TGTGCCAGCAGTTATGAGGCGAATTCACCCCTCCACTTT.

The chain couples TRBV18 to TRBJ2-2; the D is unclear. The CDR3 is made up of 14 amino acids. The V gene's germline CDR1 is KGHSH and CDR2 LQKENI. Deletions cut 3 bases from V and 3 bases from J, with 8 bases between. The CDR3 DNA follows: TGTGCCAGCTCACCTTTGACACACACCGGGGAGCTGTTTTTT. Its translation is CASSPLTHTGELFF.

The chain is built from TRBV5-3 and TRBJ1-2; 9 nucleotides match TRBD1. TRBV5-3 is sorted into the ORF group, with uncertain function. The CDR3 has 13 amino acids. V lost 4 bases, J lost 4 bases, and 2 bases stayed unmatched. The CDR3 DNA follows: TGTGCCAGAAGCCCGGACAGGGGCTATGGCTACACCTTC. Amino acid sequence: CARSPDRGYGYTF.

The CDR3 DNA reads TGTGCCAGCTCGGACAGCCGCGGGGAGCTGTTTTTT. Its protein is CASSDSRGELFF. The chain has TRBV28 and TRBJ2-2; perhaps TRBD1 as D (6 bases). V was trimmed by 8 bases and J by 7 bases, leaving 11 bases between them. The germline CDR1 and CDR2 sequences are MDHEN and SYDVKM. The CDR3 has 12 residues.

The chain recombines TRBV9 with TRBJ2-7; no definite D call. V shed 1 base and J shed 6 bases, with 14 bases lying between them. Germline CDR1 SGDLS, CDR2 YYNGEE. The CDR3 is made up of 14 amino acids. In nucleotides, the CDR3 is TGTGCCAGCAGCGTAATCCAGGCCGGCGGCGAGCAGTACTTC. Its translation is CASSVIQAGGEQYF.

Note on this clone: Mismatch with germline at one junction end may stem from a read error. This sequence joins TRBV19 and TRBJ1-1; 9 nucleotides match TRBD1. The CDR3 is 17 amino acids. Germline CDR1 LNHDA, CDR2 SQIVND (reference sequence). The CDR3 protein is CASSIGLLGQGGTEAFF. In DNA, the CDR3 is TGTGCCAGTAGCATAGGGCTTTTGGGACAGGGTGGGACTGAAGCTTTCTTT.

The J gene is TRBJ1-2, the V gene TRBV6-6; maybe TRBD1 (5 bases). This CDR3 has 14 amino acids. Trimming took 2 bases from V and 3 from J, leaving 10 bases between them. Germline CDR1 and CDR2: MNHNY and SVGAGI (reference sequence). DNA for the CDR3: TGTGCCAGCAGTTACCAGGGCATCCACTATGGCTACACCTTC. Translated, it gives CASSYQGIHYGYTF.

The V call is TRBV15, the J call TRBJ2-3, with TRBD2 identical over 9 bases. This CDR3 has 17 amino acids. Germline V gene lookup returns CDR1 LNHNV and CDR2 YYDKDF (reference sequence). V gave up 3 bases and J gave up 5 bases; unmatched junction bases: 12. This CDR3 is CATSSAPRAGGVDTQYF. CDR3 nucleotide sequence: TGTGCCACCAGCAGTGCCCCCCGGGCGGGAGGGGTAGATACGCAGTATTTT.

This chain links TRBV6-5 with TRBJ2-7, with no clear D. Trimming shortened V by 2 bases and J by 3 bases, and 8 bases separated the two germline ends. The CDR3 runs to 13 residues. Looked up from germline, CDR1 is MNHEY and CDR2 is SVGAGI. The CDR3 sequence is CASSYSLDYEQYF. CDR3 nucleotide sequence: TGTGCCAGCAGTTACAGCTTAGACTACGAGCAGTACTTC.

The chain is built from TRBV6-1 and TRBJ1-1; possibly TRBD1 for D (6 bases). Germline CDR1 MNHNS, CDR2 SASEGT. V was pared by 6 bases and J by 0 bases, with 14 bases between. The CDR3 loop spans 15 amino acids. CDR3 region: CASSRTAPLNTEAFF. CDR3 coding DNA: TGTGCCAGCAGCCGGACAGCACCCTTGAACACTGAAGCTTTCTTT.

V usage is TRBV2 and J usage is TRBJ1-1, with D perhaps TRBD1 (5 bases). V lost 3 bases to trimming and J lost 6 bases, with 17 bases between them. Germline-derived CDR1 and CDR2 are SNHLY and FYNNEI. This CDR3 region has 15 residues. The CDR3 sequence: CASSDWGRAGAEAFF. As DNA, the CDR3 is TGTGCCAGCAGTGATTGGGGCAGGGCGGGGGCTGAAGCTTTCTTT. Full variable domain (rest looked up from reference TRBV2 and TRBJ1-1): EPEVTQTPSHQVTQMGQEVILRCVPISNHLYFYWYRQILGQKVEFLVSFYNNEISEKSEIFDDQFSVERPDGSNFTLKIRSTKLEDSAMYFCASSDWGRAGAEAFFGQGTRLTVV.

The CDR3 DNA sequence: TGTGCCATCACTTCAGGACCGAACACTGAAGCTTTCTTT. This codes for CAITSGPNTEAFF. The chain combines TRBV10-3 with TRBJ1-1; no clear D. V was trimmed by 7 bases and J by 1 base, leaving 10 bases between them. This CDR3 contains 13 residues. Germline CDR1 is ENHRY and CDR2 is SYGVKD.

V gene TRBV7-9 combines with J gene TRBJ2-2, with D hard to call. V was clipped by 1 base and J by 5 bases, with 8 bases between them. The CDR3 is made up of 14 amino acids. CDR1 and CDR2 from the germline V gene are SEHNR and FQNEAQ (reference sequence). In DNA, the CDR3 is TGTGCCAGCAGCTTAGATCCAGATACCGGGGAGCTGTTTTTT. Protein product: CASSLDPDTGELFF.

This rearrangement joins TRBV28 to TRBJ1-2, with 7 bases fitting TRBD1. Germline V gives CDR1 MDHEN, CDR2 SYDVKM. The V and J ends lost 5 bases and 4 bases, in that order; junction bases with no gene match: 7. This CDR3 is built from 14 residues. CDR3 residues: CASSPGQAGYGYTF. CDR3 coding DNA: TGTGCCAGCAGTCCCGGACAGGCGGGCTATGGCTACACCTTC.

The rearrangement links TRBV12-5 to TRBJ1-6; 8 bases agree with TRBD1. V lost 0 bases, J lost 9 bases, and 10 bases stayed unmatched. The CDR3 loop spans 17 amino acids. Germline V lookup: CDR1 LGHNT, CDR2 FRNRAP. CDR3 sequence reads: CASGLVAATGASSPLHF. DNA for the CDR3: TGTGCTAGTGGTTTGGTGGCCGCGACAGGGGCCAGTTCACCCCTCCACTTT. Looking up the rest from reference TRBV12-5 and TRBJ1-6 gives the full variable domain: DARVTQTPRHKVTEMGQEVTMRCQPILGHNTVFWYRQTMMQGLELLAYFRNRAPLDDSGMPKDRFSAEMPDATLATLKIQPSEPRDSAVYFCASGLVAATGASSPLHFGNGTRLTVT.